This TCR beta chain stems from a study of T cell responses to AZD1222 COVID-19 vaccine. There are 13 residues in the CDR3. Concerning this clone: Its antigen is currently unknown.

Using immunoSEQ multiplex PCR, the repertoire was profiled, and TCRdb retains in-frame clones only, with some absent. The table lists around 99,000 clones, approximately 89% of them singletons, with around 4.6% in the top ten. Pooled together were second doses at about 4 or about 12 weeks. Findings and caveats of the study: Donors were chiefly white British, with a greater number of females, and clonal diversity was perhaps underestimated. Only a handful of AZD1222 recipients, about six in all, had baseline seropositivity.

The receptor's source is an adult who received the AZD1222 COVID-19 vaccine. The J gene is TRBJ2-5, the V gene TRBV21-1. TRBV21-1 is designated a pseudogene. Sequences were derived from peripheral blood, sampled 28 days after the second AZD1222 dose. CDR3 loop: CASSTKENETQYF. The CDR3, as DNA: TGTGCCAGCAGCACCAAAGAAAACGAGACCCAGTACTTC.